This TCR beta chain comes out of a study of T cell responses to AZD1222 COVID-19 vaccine. CDR1 MNHNY and CDR2 SVGAGI come from the germline V gene (reference sequence). The CDR3 has 13 residues. V lost 10 bases and J 2 bases, leaving 12 bases between the germline ends. On this clone: Its antigen is still unknown.

Whole-study findings and limits: Spike-spanning, vaccine-associated CD4 TCRs were dominant at 160-218 and 743-854. Nearly half of spike-specific TCRs reportedly go after variant regions that carry no mutations.

TCRdb keeps only in-frame clones here, not all; method: immunoSEQ multiplex PCR. The data contain under 70,000 clones, 70% to 80% of them singletons. This specimen was peripheral blood, taken 28 days after the second AZD1222 dose. The clonotype comes from an adult who received the AZD1222 COVID-19 vaccine. The genes are TRBV6-6 and TRBJ2-4; maybe TRBD1 (6 bases). The CDR3 here is CATQQGPKNIQYF. CDR3 nucleotide sequence: TGTGCCACCCAACAGGGACCCAAAAACATTCAGTACTTC.